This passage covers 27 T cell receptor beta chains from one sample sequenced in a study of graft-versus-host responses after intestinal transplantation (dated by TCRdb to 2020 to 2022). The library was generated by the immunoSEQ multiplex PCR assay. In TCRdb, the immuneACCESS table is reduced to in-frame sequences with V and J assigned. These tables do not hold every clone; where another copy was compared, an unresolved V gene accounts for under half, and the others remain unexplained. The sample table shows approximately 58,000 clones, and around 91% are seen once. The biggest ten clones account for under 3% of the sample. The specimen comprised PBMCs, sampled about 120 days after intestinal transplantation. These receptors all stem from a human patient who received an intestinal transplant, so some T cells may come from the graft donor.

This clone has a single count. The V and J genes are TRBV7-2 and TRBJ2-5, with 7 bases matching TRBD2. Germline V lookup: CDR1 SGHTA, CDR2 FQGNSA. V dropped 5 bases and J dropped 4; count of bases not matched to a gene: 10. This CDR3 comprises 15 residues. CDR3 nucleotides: TGTGCCAGCAGCCCCGGACTAGTATGGGCAGAGACCCAGTACTTC. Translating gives CASSPGLVWAETQYF.

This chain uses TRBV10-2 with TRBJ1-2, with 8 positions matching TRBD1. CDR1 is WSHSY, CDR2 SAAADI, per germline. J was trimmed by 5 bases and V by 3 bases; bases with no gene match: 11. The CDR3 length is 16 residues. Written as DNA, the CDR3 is TGCGCCAGCAGTGAAATATCGGGACAGGTCCCTTATGGCTACACCTTC. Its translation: CASSEISGQVPYGYTF.

The CDR3: CSVQRDRRYEQYF. CDR3 coding DNA: TGCAGCGTCCAACGGGACAGAAGATACGAGCAGTACTTC. This chain links TRBV29-1 with TRBJ2-7; TRBD1 matches at 7 bases. CDR1 is SQVTM and CDR2 is ANQGSEA in the germline V gene. The V gene end was trimmed by 6 bases and the J gene end by 4 bases; junction bases not matched to a gene: 9. This CDR3 has 13 residues.

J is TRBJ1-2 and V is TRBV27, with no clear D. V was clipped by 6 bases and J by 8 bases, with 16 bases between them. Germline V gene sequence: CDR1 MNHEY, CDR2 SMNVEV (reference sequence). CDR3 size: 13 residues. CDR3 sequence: CASRQTQIGGYTF. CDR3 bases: TGTGCCAGCAGACAGACTCAGATCGGCGGCTACACCTTC.

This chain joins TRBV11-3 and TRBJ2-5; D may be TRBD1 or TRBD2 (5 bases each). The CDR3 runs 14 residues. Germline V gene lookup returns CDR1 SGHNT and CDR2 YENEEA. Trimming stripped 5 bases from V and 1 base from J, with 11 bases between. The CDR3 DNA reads TGTGCCAGCAGCCCCCCCGGGGCCCAAGAGACCCAGTACTTC. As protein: CASSPPGAQETQYF.

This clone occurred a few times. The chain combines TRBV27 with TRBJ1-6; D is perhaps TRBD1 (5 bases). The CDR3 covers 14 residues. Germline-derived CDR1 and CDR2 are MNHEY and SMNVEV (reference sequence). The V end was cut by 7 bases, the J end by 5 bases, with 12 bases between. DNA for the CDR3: TGTGCCAGCAAGGACATCCTTAATAATTCACCCCTCCACTTT. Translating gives CASKDILNNSPLHF.

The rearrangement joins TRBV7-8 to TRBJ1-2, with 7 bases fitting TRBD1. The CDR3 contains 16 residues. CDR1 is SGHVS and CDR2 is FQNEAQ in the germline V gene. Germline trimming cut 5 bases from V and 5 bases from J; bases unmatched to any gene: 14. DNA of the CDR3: TGTGCCAGCAGCAAGACACCGACAGGGTCAGGGTATGGCTACACCTTC. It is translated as CASSKTPTGSGYGYTF.

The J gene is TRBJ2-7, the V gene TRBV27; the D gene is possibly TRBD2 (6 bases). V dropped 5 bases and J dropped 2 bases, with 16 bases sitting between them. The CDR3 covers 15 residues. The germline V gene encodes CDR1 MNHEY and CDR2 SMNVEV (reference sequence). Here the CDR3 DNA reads TGTGCCAGCAGTCGAAAGTGGTGGGGGGCCTACGAGCAGTACTTC. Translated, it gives CASSRKWWGAYEQYF.

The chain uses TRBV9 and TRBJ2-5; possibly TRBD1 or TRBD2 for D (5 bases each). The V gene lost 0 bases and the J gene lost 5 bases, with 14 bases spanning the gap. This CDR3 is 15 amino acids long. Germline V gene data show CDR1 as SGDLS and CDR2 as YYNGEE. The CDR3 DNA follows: TGTGCCAGCAGCGTAGTTGGGGGTTCGTGGGAGACCCAGTACTTC. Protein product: CASSVVGGSWETQYF.

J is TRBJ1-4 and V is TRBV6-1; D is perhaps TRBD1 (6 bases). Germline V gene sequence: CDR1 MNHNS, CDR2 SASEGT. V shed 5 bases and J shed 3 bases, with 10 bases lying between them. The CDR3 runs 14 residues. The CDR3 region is CASSPTGSNEKLFF. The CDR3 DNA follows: TGTGCCAGCAGTCCGACAGGCTCTAATGAAAAACTGTTTTTT.

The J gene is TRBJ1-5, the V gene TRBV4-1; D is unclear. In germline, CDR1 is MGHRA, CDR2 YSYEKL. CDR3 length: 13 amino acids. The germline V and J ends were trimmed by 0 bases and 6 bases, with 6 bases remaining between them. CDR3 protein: CASSQDHGQPQHF. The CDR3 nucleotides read TGCGCCAGCAGCCAAGATCATGGTCAGCCCCAGCATTTT.

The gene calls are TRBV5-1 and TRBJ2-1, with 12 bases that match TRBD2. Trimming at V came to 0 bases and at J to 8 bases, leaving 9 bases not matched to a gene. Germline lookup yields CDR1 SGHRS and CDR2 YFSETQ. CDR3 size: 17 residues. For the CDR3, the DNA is TGCGCCAGCAGCTTGGCTCTAGCGGGAGGGCCTTTGGATGAGCAGTTCTTC. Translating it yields CASSLALAGGPLDEQFF.

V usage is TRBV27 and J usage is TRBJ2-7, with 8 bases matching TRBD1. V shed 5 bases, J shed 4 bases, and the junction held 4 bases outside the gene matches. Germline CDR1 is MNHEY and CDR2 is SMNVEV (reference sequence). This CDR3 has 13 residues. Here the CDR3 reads CASSKTGVYEQYF. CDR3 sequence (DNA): TGTGCCAGCAGTAAGACAGGGGTGTACGAGCAGTACTTC.

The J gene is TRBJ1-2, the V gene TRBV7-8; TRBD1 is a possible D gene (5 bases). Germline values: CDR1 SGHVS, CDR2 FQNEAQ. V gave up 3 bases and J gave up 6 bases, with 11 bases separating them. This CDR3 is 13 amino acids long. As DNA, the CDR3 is TGTGCCAGCAGCTTGGGTAGGGGCGATGGCTACACCTTC. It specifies CASSLGRGDGYTF.

This chain's CDR3 is CSVAGQQTAYEQYF. Here the CDR3 DNA reads TGCAGCGTGGCAGGACAGCAAACTGCCTACGAGCAGTACTTC. The rearrangement links TRBV29-1 to TRBJ2-7; tentatively, D is TRBD1 (6 bases). The V end lost 6 bases, the J end lost 2 bases, and 17 bases lay between the germline ends. Germline CDR1 and CDR2: SQVTM and ANQGSEA. This CDR3 spans 14 amino acids.

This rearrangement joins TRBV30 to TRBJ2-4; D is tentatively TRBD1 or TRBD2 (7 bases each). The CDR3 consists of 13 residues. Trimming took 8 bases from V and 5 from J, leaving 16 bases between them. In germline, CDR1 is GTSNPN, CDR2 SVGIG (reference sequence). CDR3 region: CALDQGGENIQYF. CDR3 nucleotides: TGTGCCCTAGACCAGGGGGGGGAAAACATTCAGTACTTC. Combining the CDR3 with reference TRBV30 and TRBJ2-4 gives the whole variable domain SQTIHQWPATLVQPVGSPLSLECTVEGTSNPNLYWYRQAAGRGLQLLFYSVGIGQISSEVPQNLSASRPQDRQFILSSKKLLLSDSGFYLCALDQGGENIQYFGAGTRLSVL.

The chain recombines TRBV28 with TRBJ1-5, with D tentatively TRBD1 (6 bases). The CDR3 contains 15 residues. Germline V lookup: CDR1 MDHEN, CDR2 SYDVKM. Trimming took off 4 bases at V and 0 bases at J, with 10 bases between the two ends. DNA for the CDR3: TGTGCCAGCAGTTCAACAGGGACTAGCAATCAGCCCCAGCATTTT. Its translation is CASSSTGTSNQPQHF.

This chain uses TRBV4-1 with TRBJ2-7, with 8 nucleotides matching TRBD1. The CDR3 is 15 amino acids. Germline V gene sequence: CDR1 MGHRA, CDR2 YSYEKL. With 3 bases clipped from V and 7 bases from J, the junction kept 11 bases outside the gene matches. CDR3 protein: CASSQPTTGVREQYF. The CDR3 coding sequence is TGCGCCAGCAGCCAGCCTACGACAGGGGTTCGGGAGCAGTACTTC.

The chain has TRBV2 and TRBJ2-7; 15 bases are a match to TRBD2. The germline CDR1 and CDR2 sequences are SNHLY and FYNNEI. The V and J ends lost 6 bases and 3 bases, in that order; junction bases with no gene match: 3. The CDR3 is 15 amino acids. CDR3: CASRPGLAGGYEQYF. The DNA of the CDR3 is TGTGCCAGCAGGCCGGGACTAGCGGGGGGCTACGAGCAGTACTTC.

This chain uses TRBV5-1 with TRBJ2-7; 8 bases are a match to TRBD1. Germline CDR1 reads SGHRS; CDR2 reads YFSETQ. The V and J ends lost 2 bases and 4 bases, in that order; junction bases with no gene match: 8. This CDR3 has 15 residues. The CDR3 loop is CASSLSDRGPYEQYF. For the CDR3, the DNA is TGCGCCAGCAGCTTAAGTGACAGGGGTCCGTACGAGCAGTACTTC.

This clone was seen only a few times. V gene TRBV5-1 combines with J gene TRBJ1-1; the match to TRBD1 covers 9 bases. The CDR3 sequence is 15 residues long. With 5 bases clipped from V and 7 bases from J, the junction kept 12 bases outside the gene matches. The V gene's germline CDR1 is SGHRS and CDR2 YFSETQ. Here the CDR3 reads CASRPQGQGSGEAFF. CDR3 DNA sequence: TGCGCCAGCAGGCCCCAGGGACAGGGATCGGGTGAAGCTTTCTTT.

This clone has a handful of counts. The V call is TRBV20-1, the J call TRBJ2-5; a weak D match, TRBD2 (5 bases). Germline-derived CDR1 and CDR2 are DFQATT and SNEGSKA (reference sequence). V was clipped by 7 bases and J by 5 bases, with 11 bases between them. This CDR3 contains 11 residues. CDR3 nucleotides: TGCAGTGTGAGGGTGGGGGAGACCCAGTACTTC. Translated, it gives CSVRVGETQYF.

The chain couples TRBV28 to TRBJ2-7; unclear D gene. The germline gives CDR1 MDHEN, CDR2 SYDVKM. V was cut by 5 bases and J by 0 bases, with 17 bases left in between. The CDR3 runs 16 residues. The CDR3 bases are TGTGCCAGCAGTCTGGAAACCAAAAGACGCTCCTACGAGCAGTACTTC. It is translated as CASSLETKRRSYEQYF.

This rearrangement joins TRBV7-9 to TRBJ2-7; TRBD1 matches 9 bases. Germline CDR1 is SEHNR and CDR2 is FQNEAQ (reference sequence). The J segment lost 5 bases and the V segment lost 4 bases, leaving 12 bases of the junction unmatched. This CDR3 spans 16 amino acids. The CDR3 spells CASSSNPGTGSHEQYF. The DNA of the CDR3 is TGTGCCAGCAGCTCCAACCCAGGGACAGGGTCCCACGAGCAGTACTTC.

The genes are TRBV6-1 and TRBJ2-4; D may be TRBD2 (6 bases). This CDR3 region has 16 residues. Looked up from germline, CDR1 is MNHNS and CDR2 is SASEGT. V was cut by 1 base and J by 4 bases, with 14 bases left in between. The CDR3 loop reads CASSEVETGGKNIQYF. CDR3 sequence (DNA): TGTGCCAGCAGTGAAGTGGAGACCGGAGGGAAAAACATTCAGTACTTC.

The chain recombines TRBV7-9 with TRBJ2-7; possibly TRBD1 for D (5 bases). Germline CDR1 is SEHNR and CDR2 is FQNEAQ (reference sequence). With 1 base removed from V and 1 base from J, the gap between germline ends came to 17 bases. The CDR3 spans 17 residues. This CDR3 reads CASSLDIPWGVSYEQYF. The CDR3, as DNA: TGTGCCAGCAGCTTAGATATCCCGTGGGGCGTATCCTACGAGCAGTACTTC.

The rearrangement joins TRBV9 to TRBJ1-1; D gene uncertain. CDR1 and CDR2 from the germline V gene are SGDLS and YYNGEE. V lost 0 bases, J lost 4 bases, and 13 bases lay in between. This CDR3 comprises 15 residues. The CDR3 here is CASSVVSGYGTEAFF. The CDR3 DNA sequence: TGTGCCAGCAGCGTAGTTTCGGGGTATGGCACTGAAGCTTTCTTT. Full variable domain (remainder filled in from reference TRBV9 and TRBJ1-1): DSGVTQTPKHLITATGQRVTLRCSPRSGDLSVYWYQQSLDQGLQFLIQYYNGEERAKGNILERFSAQQFPDLHSELNLSSLELGDSALYFCASSVVSGYGTEAFFGQGTRLTVV.